These T cell receptor beta chains were read from a single sample in a study of blood T cell dynamics during melanoma immunotherapy. Using immunoSEQ multiplex PCR, the repertoire was profiled, and TCRdb retains in-frame clones only, with some absent. Among approximately 7,000 clones listed, roughly 75% were seen once. The specimen comprised blood, sampled from a patient treated with checkpoint blockade. These TCRs come from a human donor with melanoma. CDR3s include the opening cysteine and the closing phenylalanine or tryptophan. The D gene is left open where the match is weak. Where a row states a size, it is once, few, many or the class of an expanded clone; other rows omit it.

TRBJ1-1 | - | once | TRBV6-1 | CASSEFPTESPEAFF | TGTGCCAGCAGTGAATTTCCGACGGAGAGCCCTGAAGCTTTCTTT
TRBJ1-6 | - | few | TRBV6-1 | CASSPGGFDSPLHF | TGTGCCAGCAGCCCTGGCGGGTTTGATTCACCCCTCCACTTT
TRBJ2-7 | - | few | TRBV2 | CASSEAPSRGYEQYF | TGTGCCAGCAGTGAAGCGCCCAGCCGCGGTTACGAGCAGTACTTC
TRBJ2-7 | - | - | TRBV11-2 | CASSLVGGFGSNYEQYF | TGTGCCAGCAGCTTAGTTGGAGGGTTCGGGAGTAACTACGAGCAGTACTTC
TRBJ1-1 | TRBD1 | once | TRBV6-6 | CASSYSPGGMNTEAFF | TGTGCCAGCAGTTACTCTCCAGGGGGGATGAACACTGAAGCTTTCTTT
TRBJ2-7 | TRBD1 | - | TRBV19 | CASSIERGPYEQYF | TGTGCCAGTAGTATTGAGAGGGGGCCCTACGAGCAGTACTTC
TRBJ2-3 | - | - | TRBV6-5 | CASNNRGTGDTQYF | TGTGCCAGCAACAATCGGGGGACGGGAGATACGCAGTATTTT
TRBJ1-1 | - | - | TRBV2 | CASSDLADYTEAFF | TGTGCCAGCAGTGATCTTGCAGATTACACTGAAGCTTTCTTT
TRBJ2-7 | TRBD2 | - | TRBV20-1 | CSAQTSGSGYF | TGCAGTGCCCAGACTAGCGGGAGTGGGTACTTC
TRBJ1-1 | - | few | TRBV7-9 | CASSLEAHTEAFF | TGTGCCAGCAGCTTAGAGGCGCACACTGAAGCTTTCTTT
TRBJ1-2 | TRBD1 | - | TRBV5-1 | CASSLVAGRGYGYTF | TGCGCCAGCAGCTTGGTGGCAGGCAGGGGGTATGGCTACACCTTC
TRBJ1-1 | - | few | TRBV19 | CASTTSGGLNTEAFF | TGTGCCAGTACCACCTCGGGGGGCCTGAACACTGAAGCTTTCTTT
TRBJ1-1 | - | - | TRBV6-1 | CASRRQMNTEAFF | TGTGCCAGCAGAAGACAGATGAACACTGAAGCTTTCTTT
TRBJ1-2 | TRBD1 | once | TRBV14 | CASSQVQGEYGYTF | TGTGCCAGCAGCCAAGTACAGGGGGAATATGGCTACACCTTC
TRBJ1-2 | - | hyperexpanded | TRBV5-1 | CASSLGGYPYGYTF | TGCGCCAGCAGCTTGGGGGGGTACCCCTATGGCTACACCTTC
TRBJ2-3 | - | - | TRBV9 | CASSVELGGDTQYF | TGTGCCAGCAGCGTAGAACTAGGGGGTGATACGCAGTATTTT
TRBJ2-2 | TRBD1 | - | TRBV5-5 | CASSQQPGQGNTGELFF | TGTGCCAGCAGCCAACAACCGGGACAGGGGAACACCGGGGAGCTGTTTTTT
TRBJ1-3 | - | - | TRBV2 | CASRDSPRDGNTIYF | TGTGCCAGCAGAGATTCCCCGCGGGATGGAAACACCATATATTTT
TRBJ2-7 | TRBD2 | - | TRBV11-3 | CASSPGGLAGTYEQYF | TGTGCCAGCAGCCCGGGGGGACTAGCGGGGACCTACGAGCAGTACTTC
TRBJ1-1 | - | - | TRBV18 | CASSTGYTEAFF | TGTGCCAGCTCAACAGGATACACTGAAGCTTTCTTT
TRBJ1-4 | - | - | TRBV7-2 | CASSLRQSNEKLFF | TGTGCCAGCAGCTTGCGTCAGTCTAATGAAAAACTGTTTTTT
TRBJ2-3 | TRBD1 | - | TRBV6-5 | CATSSTGEGTDTQYF | TGTGCCACCTCATCGACAGGGGAGGGCACAGATACGCAGTATTTT
TRBJ2-3 | TRBD2 | few | TRBV10-2 | CASNSGGLNTQYF | TGCGCCAGCAATAGCGGGGGGCTCAATACGCAGTATTTT
TRBJ1-4 | - | - | TRBV7-6 | CASSLSGTLGEKLFF | TGTGCCAGCAGCTTATCGGGGACATTGGGTGAAAAACTGTTTTTT
TRBJ1-1 | TRBD1 | - | TRBV5-1 | CASSLSYRDRAEMNTEAFF | TGCGCCAGCAGCTTATCTTACCGGGACAGAGCAGAGATGAACACTGAAGCTTTCTTT
TRBJ2-5 | TRBD2 | - | TRBV6-5 | CASSYSYSTAGETQYF | TGTGCCAGCAGTTACTCTTACAGCACAGCGGGGGAGACCCAGTACTTC
TRBJ2-7 | - | - | TRBV11-2 | CASSLVSYGEQYF | TGTGCCAGCAGCTTAGTTTCTTACGGCGAGCAGTACTTC
TRBJ1-4 | TRBD1 | few | TRBV2 | CASSAPGQGATNEKLFF | TGTGCCAGCAGTGCCCCGGGACAGGGGGCTACTAATGAAAAACTGTTTTTT
TRBJ1-5 | - | - | TRBV18 | CASSPQGLLNQPQHF | TGTGCCAGCTCACCACAGGGTCTTCTCAATCAGCCCCAGCATTTT
TRBJ2-7 | TRBD1 | - | TRBV7-8 | CASSWGTGASEQYF | TGTGCCAGCAGCTGGGGGACAGGGGCCTCGGAGCAGTACTTC
TRBJ2-2 | - | - | TRBV7-6 | CASSRDLTGELFF | TGTGCCAGCAGCCGGGACCTCACCGGGGAGCTGTTTTTT
TRBJ2-7 | TRBD1 | once | TRBV7-2 | CASSYPRDRDHEQYF | TGTGCCAGCAGCTACCCCCGGGACAGGGACCACGAGCAGTACTTC
TRBJ1-3 | - | - | TRBV7-8 | CASSPTSVGGSTIYF | TGTGCCAGCAGCCCGACATCCGTGGGCGGGAGCACCATATATTTT
TRBJ2-3 | - | - | TRBV19 | CASGGDTDTQYF | TGTGCCAGTGGCGGAGACACAGATACGCAGTATTTT
TRBJ2-7 | TRBD2 | few | TRBV5-1 | CASTKLAGGPYEQYF | TGCGCCAGCACTAAACTAGCGGGGGGGCCCTACGAGCAGTACTTC
TRBJ1-6 | - | - | TRBV27 | CASSLSARGWTLSYNSPLHF | TGTGCCAGCAGTTTATCGGCCCGCGGATGGACTCTAAGTTATAATTCACCCCTCCACTTT